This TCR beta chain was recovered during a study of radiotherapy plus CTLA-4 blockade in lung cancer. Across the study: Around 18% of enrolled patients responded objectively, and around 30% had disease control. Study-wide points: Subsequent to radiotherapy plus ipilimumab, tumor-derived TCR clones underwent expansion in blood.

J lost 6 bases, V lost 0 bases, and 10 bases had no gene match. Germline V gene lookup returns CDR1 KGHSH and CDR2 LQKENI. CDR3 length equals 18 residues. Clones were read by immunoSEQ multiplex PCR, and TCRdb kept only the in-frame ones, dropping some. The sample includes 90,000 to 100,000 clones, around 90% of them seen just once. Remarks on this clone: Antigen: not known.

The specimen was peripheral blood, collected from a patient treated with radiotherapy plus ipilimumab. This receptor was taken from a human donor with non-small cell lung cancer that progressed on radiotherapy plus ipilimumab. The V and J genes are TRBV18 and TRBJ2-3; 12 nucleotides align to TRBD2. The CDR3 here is CASSPPIPRLAGVDTQYF. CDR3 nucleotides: TGTGCCAGCTCACCACCGATCCCCCGACTAGCGGGAGTGGATACGCAGTATTTT.